These 9 T cell receptor beta chains were all obtained from the same sample, sequenced in a study of blood T cell repertoires in COVID-19. Some clones are missing from TCRdb's copy, which holds only in-frame ones; the method was immunoSEQ multiplex PCR. Of about 84,000 clones in the sample, 70% to 90% were seen once. Sequences were obtained from peripheral blood. All receptors derive from a man older than 75 with active or convalescent COVID-19.

The rearrangement links TRBV14 to TRBJ1-6; D may be TRBD1 (5 bases). The V gene lost 2 bases and the J gene lost 9 bases, with 14 bases spanning the gap. The length of the CDR3 is 15 residues. CDR1 is SGHDN, CDR2 FVKESK, per germline. The CDR3 bases are TGTGCCAGCAGCCAACGTCAGGGATGGGGTTCACCCCTCCACTTT. It specifies CASSQRQGWGSPLHF.

The chain uses TRBV10-3 and TRBJ1-1; no definite D call. This CDR3 is built from 13 residues. The germline gives CDR1 ENHRY, CDR2 SYGVKD. V lost 0 bases and J lost 11, with 13 bases in between. CDR3 residues: CAISESLSNGAFF. The CDR3 nucleotides read TGTGCCATCAGTGAGTCTCTTAGCAACGGGGCTTTCTTT.

V gene TRBV18 combines with J gene TRBJ1-3, with 9 bases lining up with TRBD1. Germline CDR1 reads KGHSH; CDR2 reads LQKENI. The CDR3 spans 20 residues. Trimming cost V 1 base and J 4 bases; bases outside gene matches: 17. In DNA, the CDR3 is TGTGCCAGCTCACCACTCGATAGTCACCGGGGACAGGGTACAGGAAACACCATATATTTT. Protein product: CASSPLDSHRGQGTGNTIYF.

The chain is built from TRBV11-3 and TRBJ1-2; TRBD1 aligns across 8 bases. Germline CDR1 reads SGHNT; CDR2 reads YENEEA. The CDR3 totals 13 residues. V dropped 6 bases and J dropped 4; count of bases not matched to a gene: 4. The CDR3 coding sequence is TGTGCCAGCAGTTATACAGGGGGCTATGGCTACACCTTC. It codes for CASSYTGGYGYTF.

The chain combines TRBV4-3 with TRBJ2-1; 10 bases are a match to TRBD2. The CDR3 sequence is 20 residues long. Trimming cost V 0 bases and J 0 bases; bases outside gene matches: 11. Germline V gives CDR1 LGHNA, CDR2 YSLEER. The CDR3 reads CASSQDGASGSYASYNEQFF. The CDR3 DNA sequence: TGCGCCAGCAGCCAAGATGGGGCTAGCGGGAGCTATGCCTCCTACAATGAGCAGTTCTTC.

In this sample, this clone turned up once. The rearrangement links TRBV7-2 to TRBJ2-7; 13 positions agree with TRBD2. Germline V gene data show CDR1 as SGHTA and CDR2 as FQGNSA. The CDR3 contains 15 residues. The ends lost 3 bases at V and 5 bases at J; junction bases unmatched: 4. CDR3: CASSFWTSGSDEQYF. DNA of the CDR3: TGTGCCAGCAGCTTTTGGACTAGCGGGAGTGACGAGCAGTACTTC.

V gene TRBV4-3 combines with J gene TRBJ2-2; 9 nucleotides align to TRBD1. CDR3 size: 16 residues. CDR1 LGHNA and CDR2 YSLEER come from the germline V gene. With 3 bases clipped from V and 6 bases from J, the junction kept 8 bases outside the gene matches. The CDR3 is CASSQPGQGVSGELFF. Here the CDR3 DNA reads TGCGCCAGCAGCCAGCCGGGACAGGGTGTATCCGGGGAGCTGTTTTTT.

V usage is TRBV28 and J usage is TRBJ1-3; D is perhaps TRBD1 (6 bases). The V gene lost 6 bases and the J gene lost 0 bases, with 12 bases spanning the gap. Germline assignment: CDR1 MDHEN and CDR2 SYDVKM. The CDR3 is made up of 15 amino acids. CDR3 DNA: TGTGCCAGCAGACTAAGGGGGTTCTCTGGAAACACCATATATTTT. It codes for CASRLRGFSGNTIYF.

The chain combines TRBV12-3 or TRBV12-4 with TRBJ2-4, with a possible D match to TRBD2 (5 bases). V dropped 10 bases and J dropped 9 bases, with 13 bases sitting between them. The CDR3 extends over 11 amino acids. The DNA of the CDR3 is TGTGCCACCTCATCCGGGGTCATTCAGTACTTC. It encodes CATSSGVIQYF.